Sequencing of this T cell receptor (beta chain) was carried out in a study of neurological immune-mediated disorders. General observations from the study: When the repertoires were grouped phylogenetically, those of 18 of the 34 multiple sclerosis patients came together in a single cluster of related CDR3 sequences, which points to a possible repertoire-level signature.

The ends lost 2 bases at V and 0 bases at J; junction bases unmatched: 4. Germline CDR1 reads SGHKS; CDR2 reads YYEKEE (reference sequence). The CDR3 runs 16 residues. This clonotype was recorded many times. Its antigen is unknown. The authors produced cDNA by 5'RACE using 10-nucleotide random UMIs. MiXCR was run by TCRdb on the 5' RACE reads, yielding one entry per CDR3 protein. The table records approximately 65,000 distinct CDR3 sequences, over 5% of them present only once. This sequence was found in a human donor with multiple sclerosis. The donor label of this sample is uncertain. This chain joins TRBV5-5 and TRBJ2-1; 8 bases match TRBD1. The specimen was PBMCs. CDR3 sequence reads: CASSFRTGGSYNEQFF. CDR3 nucleotide sequence: TGTGCCAGCAGCTTTCGAACAGGGGGCTCCTACAATGAGCAGTTCTTC.